This T cell receptor (beta chain) was observed in a study of identical twins. cDNA molecules carried unique molecular identifiers, and template switching added a universal primer site. MiXCR, applied by TCRdb to the 5' RACE reads, yields one record per CDR3 protein. The sample lists 300,000 to 400,000 distinct CDR3 sequences, about 10% occurring once. The sequencing sample was made of naive T cells sorted from blood. The TCR comes from a woman aged 45-65 years in good health.

CDR3 sequence (DNA): TGTGCCACCAGTGTCCGGGACAGGGATTTCGGCACAGATACGCAGTATTTT. Translating it yields CATSVRDRDFGTDTQYF. This chain joins TRBV24-1 and TRBJ2-3; 9 bases align to TRBD1. The CDR3 consists of 17 residues. Germline CDR1 KGHDR, CDR2 SFDVKD. V gave up 5 bases and J gave up 1 base; unmatched junction bases: 9.